The present TCR beta chain was sequenced within a study of blood T cell repertoires in COVID-19. As for the study in general: The study drew acute and convalescent COVID-19 samples from the United States, Italy and Spain.

V was shortened by 0 bases and J by 0 bases, with 2 bases between the two germline ends. This CDR3 is 13 amino acids long. Germline CDR1 and CDR2: SGHNT and YYREEE (reference sequence). In the authors' methods: Reference gene primer amplification gave nucleated cell count estimates. Clones were read by immunoSEQ multiplex PCR, and TCRdb kept only the in-frame ones, dropping some. Clone size and the V and J calls come from that table; the DNA yielded D and trimming. Of about 190,000 clones in the sample, more than 75% were seen once. The sequenced material came from peripheral blood. V is TRBV5-4 and J is TRBJ2-3, with unresolved D. This TCR derives from a human donor in a cohort sampled during active COVID-19. The CDR3, as DNA: TGTGCCAGCAGCTTGGTAAGCACAGATACGCAGTATTTT. Residues: CASSLVSTDTQYF.